This entry is about one T cell receptor (beta chain). Source study methods: It was from reference gene primer amplification that nucleated cell counts were estimated. Some clones are missing from TCRdb's copy, which holds only in-frame ones; the method was immunoSEQ multiplex PCR. The V and J calls and clone size are taken from that table; D and trimming were inferred from the DNA. The sample carries 150,000 to 200,000 clones, over 85% recorded once. CDR1 and CDR2 from the germline V gene are WSHSY and SAAADI. There are 12 residues in the CDR3. Trimming shortened V by 8 bases and J by 4 bases, and 12 bases separated the two germline ends. The sample is drawn from a study of blood T cell repertoires in COVID-19.

Specimen: peripheral blood. The rearrangement joins TRBV10-2 to TRBJ2-7; D may be TRBD2 (6 bases). This TCR was sampled from a man in his 60s with active or convalescent COVID-19. The CDR3 DNA reads TGCGCCAGCGGGGCAGGGAGGTACGAGCAGTACTTC. Translating gives CASGAGRYEQYF.